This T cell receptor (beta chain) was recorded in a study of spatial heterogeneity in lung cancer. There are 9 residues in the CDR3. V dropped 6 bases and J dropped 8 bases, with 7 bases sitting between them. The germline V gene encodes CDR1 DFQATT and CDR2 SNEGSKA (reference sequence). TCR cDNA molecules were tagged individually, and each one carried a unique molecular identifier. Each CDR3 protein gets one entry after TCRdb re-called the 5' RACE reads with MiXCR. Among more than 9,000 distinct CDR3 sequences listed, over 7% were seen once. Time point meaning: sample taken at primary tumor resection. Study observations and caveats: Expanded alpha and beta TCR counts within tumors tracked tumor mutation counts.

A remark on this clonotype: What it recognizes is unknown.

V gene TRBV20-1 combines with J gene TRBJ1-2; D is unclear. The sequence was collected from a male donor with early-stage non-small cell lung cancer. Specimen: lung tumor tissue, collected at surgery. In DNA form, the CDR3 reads TGCAGTGCCCCCCCAGGCTACACCTTC. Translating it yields CSAPPGYTF.